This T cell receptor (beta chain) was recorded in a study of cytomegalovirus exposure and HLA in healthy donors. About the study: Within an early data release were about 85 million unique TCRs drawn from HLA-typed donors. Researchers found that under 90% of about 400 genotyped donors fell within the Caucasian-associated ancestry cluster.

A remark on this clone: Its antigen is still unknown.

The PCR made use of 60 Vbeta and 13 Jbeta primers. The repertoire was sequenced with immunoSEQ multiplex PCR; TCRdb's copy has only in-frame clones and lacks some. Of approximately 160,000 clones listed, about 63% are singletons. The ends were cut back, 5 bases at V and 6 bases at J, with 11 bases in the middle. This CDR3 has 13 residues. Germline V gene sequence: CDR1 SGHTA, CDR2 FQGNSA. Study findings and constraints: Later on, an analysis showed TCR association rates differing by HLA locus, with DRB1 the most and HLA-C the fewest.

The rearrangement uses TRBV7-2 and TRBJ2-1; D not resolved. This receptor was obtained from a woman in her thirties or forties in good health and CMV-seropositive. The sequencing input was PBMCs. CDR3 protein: CASSEPSSNEQFF. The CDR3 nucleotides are TGTGCCAGCAGCGAACCTTCGAGCAATGAGCAGTTCTTC.